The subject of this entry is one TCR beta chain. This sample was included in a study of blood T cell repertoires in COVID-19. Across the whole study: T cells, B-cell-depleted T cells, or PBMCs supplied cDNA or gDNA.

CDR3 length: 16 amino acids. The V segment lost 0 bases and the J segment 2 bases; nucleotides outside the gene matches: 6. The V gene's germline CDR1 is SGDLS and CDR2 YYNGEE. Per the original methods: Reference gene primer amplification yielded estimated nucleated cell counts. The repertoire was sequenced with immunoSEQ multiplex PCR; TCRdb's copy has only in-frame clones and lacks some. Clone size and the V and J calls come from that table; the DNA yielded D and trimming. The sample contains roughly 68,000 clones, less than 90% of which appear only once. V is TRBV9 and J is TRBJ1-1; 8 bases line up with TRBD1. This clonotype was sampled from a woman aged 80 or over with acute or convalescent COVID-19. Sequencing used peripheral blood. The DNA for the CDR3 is TGTGCCAGCAGCGTAGAATACCAGGGGGCTAACACTGAAGCTTTCTTT. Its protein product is CASSVEYQGANTEAFF.